The 8 T cell receptor beta chains below all came from one sample that was sequenced in a study of T cell changes during pregnancy in multiple sclerosis. TCRdb's table, derived via immunoSEQ multiplex PCR, lists solely in-frame clones and lacks some. The sample contains about 53,000 clones, around 90% of which appear only once. The sample in question was CD4+ T cells from peripheral blood mononuclear cells, obtained in the third trimester of pregnancy. The origin of the receptors is a female donor with multiple sclerosis, enrolled in a pregnancy study.

The chain uses TRBV12-5 and TRBJ2-6; D is undetermined. Trimming stripped 5 bases from V and 3 bases from J, with 8 bases between. This CDR3 comprises 14 residues. Germline loops: CDR1 LGHNT, CDR2 FRNRAP. In nucleotides, the CDR3 is TGTGCTAGTGGTCCGAGTGGTGGGGCCAACGTCCTGACTTTC. It specifies CASGPSGGANVLTF.

V usage is TRBV7-4 and J usage is TRBJ2-7; possibly TRBD2 for D (5 bases). The V end was cut by 5 bases, the J end by 3 bases, with 11 bases between. Germline V gives CDR1 SGHVT, CDR2 SQSDAQ. The CDR3 is 13 amino acids. This CDR3 reads CASSPRLYYEQYF. CDR3 bases: TGTGCCAGCAGCCCCCGACTATACTACGAGCAGTACTTC.

V usage is TRBV30 and J usage is TRBJ1-2, with 9 bases aligning to TRBD1. The CDR3 is 12 amino acids. Germline assignment: CDR1 GTSNPN and CDR2 SVGIG (reference sequence). Germline trimming cut 6 bases from V and 5 bases from J; bases unmatched to any gene: 4. CDR3 nucleotide sequence: TGTGCCTGTACAGGGGGCGGGTATGGCTACACCTTC. It specifies CACTGGGYGYTF.

V usage is TRBV7-3 and J usage is TRBJ1-2, with a weak D call TRBD1 (6 bases). Germline CDR1 SGHTA, CDR2 FQGTGA. V dropped 5 bases and J dropped 6 bases, with 16 bases sitting between them. This CDR3 has 14 amino acids. CDR3 sequence: CASSLGAGDDGYTF. CDR3 sequence (DNA): TGTGCCAGCAGCCTGGGGGCGGGGGACGATGGCTACACCTTC.

This CDR3 reads CASARSEEAFF. The CDR3 coding sequence is TGTGCCAGCGCGAGGAGCGAGGAAGCTTTCTTT. This chain uses TRBV6-5 with TRBJ1-1; no firm D call. With 8 bases removed from V and 8 bases from J, the gap between germline ends came to 12 bases. Germline lookup yields CDR1 MNHEY and CDR2 SVGAGI. The CDR3 length is 11 residues.

This clone showed up just a few times. The genes are TRBV4-1 and TRBJ1-1, with D unclear. Germline CDR1 is MGHRA and CDR2 is YSYEKL. Between the trimmed V and J ends, which lost 0 bases and 3 bases, there was a span of 8 bases. This CDR3 has 14 residues. The CDR3 sequence is CASSQDSSYTEAFF. The CDR3 region has the DNA TGCGCCAGCAGCCAAGATTCGTCCTACACTGAAGCTTTCTTT.

The rearrangement uses TRBV6-6 and TRBJ1-2, with TRBD1 as a possible D gene (6 bases). Per germline, CDR1 MNHNY and CDR2 SVGAGI (reference sequence). The length of the CDR3 is 16 residues. Trimming shortened V by 6 bases and J by 3 bases, and 20 bases separated the two germline ends. The CDR3 DNA reads as TGTGCCAGCAGCTCCTCAACAGGGCTCCCGTACTATGGCTACACCTTC. This codes for CASSSSTGLPYYGYTF.

The table lists this clone with a count of one. The V call is TRBV19, the J call TRBJ2-3; 8 positions match TRBD1. Germline loops: CDR1 LNHDA, CDR2 SQIVND (reference sequence). This CDR3 comprises 16 residues. V trimming: 7 bases; J trimming: 1 base; junction bases outside the gene matches: 10. Here the CDR3 reads CASTDRGRGRTDTQYF. CDR3 coding DNA: TGTGCCAGTACCGACAGGGGTAGGGGCCGCACAGATACGCAGTATTTT.